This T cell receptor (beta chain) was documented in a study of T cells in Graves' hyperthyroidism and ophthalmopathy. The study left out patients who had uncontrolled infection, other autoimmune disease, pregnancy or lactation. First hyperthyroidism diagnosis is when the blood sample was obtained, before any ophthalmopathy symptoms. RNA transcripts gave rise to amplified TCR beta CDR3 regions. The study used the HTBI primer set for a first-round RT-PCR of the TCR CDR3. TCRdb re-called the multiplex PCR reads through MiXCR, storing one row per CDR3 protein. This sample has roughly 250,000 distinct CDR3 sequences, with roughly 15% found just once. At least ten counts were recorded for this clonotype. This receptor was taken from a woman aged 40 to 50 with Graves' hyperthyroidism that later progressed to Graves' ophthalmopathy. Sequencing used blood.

This CDR3 reads CASSLPGNTGELFF. The CDR3 nucleotides are TGCGCCAGCAGCTTGCCAGGGAACACCGGGGAGCTGTTTTTT. The chain uses TRBV5-1 and TRBJ2-2; D ambiguous. Trimming pared 1 base from V and 1 base from J, leaving 5 bases between. Germline CDR1 reads SGHRS; CDR2 reads YFSETQ. This CDR3 has 14 amino acids.